What follows are 21 T cell receptor beta chains derived from one specimen sequenced in a study of T cells in Graves' hyperthyroidism and ophthalmopathy. The TCR beta CDR3 regions underwent amplification using RNA transcripts as the source. In the first-round RT-PCR of the TCR CDR3, the HTBI primer set was used. TCRdb re-called the multiplex PCR reads through MiXCR, storing one row per CDR3 protein. The sample carries a few hundred thousand distinct CDR3 sequences, about 43% recorded once. The material sequenced was peripheral blood or thyroid tissue (not recorded which). The receptors shown here come from an adult woman with Graves' disease, either hyperthyroidism or ophthalmopathy (not recorded which).

The CDR3 is CSAKQQGVDTEAFF. As DNA, the CDR3 is TGCAGTGCTAAACAACAGGGTGTGGACACTGAAGCTTTCTTT. The rearrangement joins TRBV20-1 to TRBJ1-1, with a tentative D call TRBD1 (6 bases). The CDR3 covers 14 residues. CDR1 and CDR2 (germline): DFQATT, SNEGSKA (reference sequence). V was pared by 4 bases and J by 3 bases, with 15 bases between.

This clonotype was found many times. V and J are TRBV19 and TRBJ2-2, with no clear D. The CDR3 is 13 residues long. Trimming removed 4 bases from V and 4 bases from J, with 7 bases in between. Germline lookup yields CDR1 LNHDA and CDR2 SQIVND (reference sequence). The CDR3 bases are TGTGCCAGTAGTAGTCGTGGCACCGGGGAGCTGTTTTTT. Amino acid sequence: CASSSRGTGELFF.

The V and J genes are TRBV10-3 and TRBJ1-1, with D tentatively TRBD1 (5 bases). This CDR3 is 12 amino acids long. The germline gives CDR1 ENHRY, CDR2 SYGVKD. Trimming cost V 8 bases and J 1 base, with 8 bases left between them. CDR3 amino acids: CAIGGWNTEAFF. Written as DNA, the CDR3 is TGTGCCATCGGGGGTTGGAACACTGAAGCTTTCTTT.

V is TRBV7-3 and J is TRBJ2-1; TRBD2 aligns across 8 bases. Germline loops: CDR1 SGHTA, CDR2 FQGTGA. CDR3 length: 15 residues. The V and J ends lost 5 bases and 7 bases, in that order; junction bases with no gene match: 10. This chain's CDR3 is CASSVGLAGTNEQFF. In DNA form, the CDR3 reads TGTGCCAGCAGCGTCGGACTAGCCGGAACAAATGAGCAGTTCTTC. Looking up the rest from reference TRBV7-3 and TRBJ2-1 gives the full variable domain: GAGVSQTPSNKVTEKGKYVELRCDPISGHTALYWYRQSLGQGPEFLIYFQGTGAADDSGLPNDRFFAVRPEGSVSTLKIQRTERGDSAVYLCASSVGLAGTNEQFFGPGTRLTVL.

This clonotype was found a few times. This may arise from a read error, as a much more abundant clone is one base away. The V and J genes are TRBV24-1 and TRBJ2-7; possibly TRBD1 or TRBD2 for D (5 bases each). Germline CDR1 reads KGHDR; CDR2 reads SFDVKD. There are 15 residues in the CDR3. CDR3 in amino acids: CATSDSGPFTYEQHF. Written as DNA, the CDR3 is TGTGCCACCAGTGATTCGGGGCCCTTTACCTACGAGCAGCACTTC.

The chain combines TRBV4-2 with TRBJ1-6; a weak D match, TRBD1 (5 bases). The V gene's germline CDR1 is LGHNA and CDR2 YNFKEQ. Trimming removed 4 bases from V and 6 bases from J, with 22 bases in between. The CDR3 is 18 residues long. The CDR3, as DNA: TGTGCCAGCAGCCTCCCCCCTCATGGGACCAGTACTAATTCACCCCTCCACTTT. This translates into CASSLPPHGTSTNSPLHF.

This clonotype was recorded at least ten times. The rearrangement joins TRBV6-1 to TRBJ1-4, with D unresolved. Per germline, CDR1 MNHNS and CDR2 SASEGT. Trimming removed 10 bases at V and 6 bases at J, with 15 bases between. The CDR3 contains 13 residues. CDR3 sequence: CATSWSTDEKLFF. In DNA, the CDR3 is TGTGCCACTTCGTGGAGTACAGATGAAAAACTGTTTTTT.

The V and J genes are TRBV5-1 and TRBJ1-2; D perhaps matches TRBD1 (5 bases). The germline V gene has CDR1 SGHRS and CDR2 YFSETQ. Between the trimmed V and J ends, which lost 4 bases and 10 bases, there was a span of 17 bases. The CDR3 contains 13 residues. In nucleotides, the CDR3 is TGCGCCAGCAGCGGACTTGGGGCCTTCATCTACACCTTC. Amino acid sequence: CASSGLGAFIYTF.

This clonotype was recorded once. This chain links TRBV20-1 with TRBJ2-5, with TRBD2 as a possible D gene (6 bases). Germline V gene lookup returns CDR1 DFQATT and CDR2 SNEGSKA (reference sequence). The CDR3 is 14 residues long. V was shortened by 1 base and J by 9 bases, with 18 bases between the two germline ends. The CDR3 loop reads CSARGGVGNQPQYF. In DNA form, the CDR3 reads TGCAGTGCTAGAGGCGGGGTAGGCAATCAGCCCCAGTACTTC.

The genes are TRBV7-9 and TRBJ2-5, with D possibly called TRBD1 or TRBD2 (6 bases each). The better agreement between TRBJ2-1 and the DNA end casts doubt on the J call. CDR1 and CDR2 from the germline V gene are SEHNR and FQNEAQ (reference sequence). The CDR3 runs 15 residues. Written as DNA, the CDR3 is TGTGCCAGCAGCCTCGGAGGGGGTGCTGACCGAGGGCAGTTCTTC. As protein: CASSLGGGADRGQFF.

The chain couples TRBV10-3 to TRBJ2-7, with 7 bases identical to TRBD2. The J segment lost 1 base and the V segment lost 8 bases, leaving 11 bases of the junction unmatched. The CDR3 has 15 residues. CDR1 is ENHRY and CDR2 is SYGVKD in the germline V gene. The CDR3 nucleotides read TGTGCCATCGGTAACCCTAGCGGAAGGTCCTACGAGCAGTACTTC. Translated, it gives CAIGNPSGRSYEQYF.

The V call is TRBV5-1, the J call TRBJ2-2; 7 bases map to TRBD2. V gave up 2 bases and J gave up 4 bases; unmatched junction bases: 5. Germline assignment: CDR1 SGHRS and CDR2 YFSETQ. The CDR3 runs to 15 residues. CDR3 region: CASSFGASGTGELFF. Written as DNA, the CDR3 is TGCGCCAGCAGCTTTGGGGCTAGCGGCACCGGGGAGCTGTTTTTT.

In its sample, this clonotype was seen many times. The chain uses TRBV14 and TRBJ1-3; no reliable D call. This CDR3 is 18 amino acids long. With 1 base removed from V and 0 bases from J, the gap between germline ends came to 16 bases. Germline values: CDR1 SGHDN, CDR2 FVKESK. The CDR3 sequence is CASSQGSGTAVSGNTIYF. CDR3 DNA: TGTGCCAGCAGCCAAGGGTCGGGAACAGCAGTCTCTGGAAACACCATATATTTT. The entire variable domain, with the rest obtained from reference TRBV14 and TRBJ1-3, is as follows: EAGVTQFPSHSVIEKGQTVTLRCDPISGHDNLYWYRRVMGKEIKFLLHFVKESKQDESGMPNNRFLAERTGGTYSTLKVQPAELEDSGVYFCASSQGSGTAVSGNTIYFGEGSWLTVV.

This clonotype was detected ten times or more. The V call is TRBV7-9, the J call TRBJ2-2; 9 bases are a match to TRBD2. V trimming: 3 bases; J trimming: 4 bases; junction bases outside the gene matches: 3. CDR1 and CDR2 from the germline V gene are SEHNR and FQNEAQ (reference sequence). The CDR3 is 15 residues long. For the CDR3, the DNA is TGTGCCAGCAGCTTCCTAGCGGGAATCACCGGGGAGCTGTTTTTT. As protein: CASSFLAGITGELFF.

The chain links TRBV7-9 to TRBJ2-5, with D tentatively TRBD2 (6 bases). The CDR3 spans 15 residues. Germline V gene sequence: CDR1 SEHNR, CDR2 FQNEAQ (reference sequence). The V and J ends lost 1 base and 5 bases respectively, with 14 bases between them. The CDR3 region is CASSLDGREVETQYF. Here the CDR3 DNA reads TGTGCCAGCAGCTTAGACGGGCGGGAAGTGGAGACCCAGTACTTC.

V and J are TRBV2 and TRBJ1-5, with a possible D match to TRBD1 (6 bases). In germline, CDR1 is SNHLY, CDR2 FYNNEI. V was pared by 8 bases and J by 4 bases, with 15 bases between. The CDR3 spans 14 residues. CDR3 DNA sequence: TGTGCCAGCTCTACTGGGACACTGAATCAGCCCCAGCATTTT. It yields the protein CASSTGTLNQPQHF.

This chain connects TRBV4-1 to TRBJ1-3; D call uncertain. Deletions cut 1 base from V and 2 bases from J, with 9 bases between. In germline, CDR1 is MGHRA, CDR2 YSYEKL. The CDR3 totals 15 residues. The CDR3 sequence is CASSQVLLPGNTIYF. The CDR3, as DNA: TGCGCCAGCAGCCAAGTATTACTTCCTGGAAACACCATATATTTT.

This chain uses TRBV19 with TRBJ2-7; D might be TRBD2 (5 bases). This CDR3 region has 14 residues. From germline, CDR1 is LNHDA and CDR2 SQIVND (reference sequence). Trimming removed 6 bases from V and 0 bases from J, with 12 bases in between. CDR3: CASSRRTDSYEQYF. The CDR3 bases are TGTGCCAGTAGCAGGAGGACGGACTCCTACGAGCAGTACTTC.

The chain couples TRBV10-3 to TRBJ1-2; tentative D call: TRBD1 (5 bases). Trimming took off 10 bases at V and 8 bases at J, with 20 bases between the two ends. Germline V gene lookup returns CDR1 ENHRY and CDR2 SYGVKD. There are 13 residues in the CDR3. CDR3 in amino acids: CATGDSPSAGYTF. The DNA for the CDR3 is TGTGCCACGGGCGACAGTCCCTCCGCGGGCTACACCTTC.

V and J are TRBV10-3 and TRBJ2-2, with 7 bases fitting TRBD2. The germline CDR1 and CDR2 sequences are ENHRY and SYGVKD. The CDR3 loop spans 15 amino acids. V trimming: 4 bases; J trimming: 2 bases; junction bases outside the gene matches: 4. The DNA of the CDR3 is TGTGCCATCAGTGTGAGCGGGGCCAACACCGGGGAGCTGTTTTTT. Protein sequence: CAISVSGANTGELFF.

This clonotype has ten or more counts. V is TRBV28 and J is TRBJ2-5, with D perhaps TRBD1 or TRBD2 (5 bases each). V was clipped by 6 bases and J by 0 bases, with 17 bases between them. Germline CDR1 is MDHEN and CDR2 is SYDVKM. The CDR3 totals 16 residues. CDR3 bases: TGTGCCAGCAGAGCGGCATTGCAGGGATACCAAGAGACCCAGTACTTC. Protein sequence: CASRAALQGYQETQYF.